This section outlines one TCR beta chain sequence together with its context. The sample originates from a study of technical replicates of blood from several donors. The repertoire was sequenced with immunoSEQ multiplex PCR; TCRdb's copy has only in-frame clones and lacks some. The repertoire holds tens of thousands of clones, with 95% as singletons. This TCR came from a human donor in good health. Material for sequencing was T cells isolated from PBMCs.

CDR3 loop: CSVEDPAGGGSYNEQFF. The DNA of the CDR3 is TGCAGCGTTGAAGATCCGGCGGGCGGGGGGTCCTACAATGAGCAGTTCTTC. This chain links TRBV29-1 with TRBJ2-1; 8 bases match TRBD2. The CDR3 sequence is 17 residues long. Germline values: CDR1 SQVTM, CDR2 ANQGSEA. The ends lost 0 bases at V and 1 base at J; junction bases unmatched: 8.